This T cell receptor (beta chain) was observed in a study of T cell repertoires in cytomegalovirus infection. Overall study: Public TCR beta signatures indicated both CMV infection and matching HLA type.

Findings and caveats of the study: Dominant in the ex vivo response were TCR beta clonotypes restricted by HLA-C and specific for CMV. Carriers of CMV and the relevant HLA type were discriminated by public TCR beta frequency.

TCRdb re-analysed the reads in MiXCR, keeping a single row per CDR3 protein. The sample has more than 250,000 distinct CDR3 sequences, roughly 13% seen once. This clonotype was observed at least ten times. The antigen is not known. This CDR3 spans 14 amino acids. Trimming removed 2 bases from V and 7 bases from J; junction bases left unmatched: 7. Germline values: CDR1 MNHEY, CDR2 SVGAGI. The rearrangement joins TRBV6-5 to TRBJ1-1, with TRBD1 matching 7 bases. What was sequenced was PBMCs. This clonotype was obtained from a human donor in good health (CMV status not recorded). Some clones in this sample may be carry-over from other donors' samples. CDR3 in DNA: TGTGCCAGCAGTTACCTTCGGACAGGCCTTGAAGCTTTCTTT. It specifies CASSYLRTGLEAFF.